This T cell receptor beta chain emerged from a study of neurological immune-mediated disorders. This clonotype appeared many times. The cDNA was synthesized by 5'RACE incorporating 10-nucleotide random UMIs. From 15-18 subjects, over 180 million TCR-beta sequences were obtained in each sequencing run. TCRdb redid the calling of the 5' RACE reads with MiXCR, one entry per CDR3 protein. The sample yields fewer than 30,000 distinct CDR3 sequences, about 21% seen once. The unsorted libraries originated from 2 million PBMCs that had been stored at -80 C. The CDR3 length is 13 residues. The V end was cut by 6 bases, the J end by 0 bases, with 9 bases between. Germline values: CDR1 SGHTA, CDR2 FQGNSA.

The rearrangement uses TRBV7-2 and TRBJ2-7; no definite D call. The TCR comes from a woman aged 55-69 years in good health. Source material: PBMCs. Here the CDR3 DNA reads TGTGCCAGCAGACCACCTAGCTCCTACGAGCAGTACTTC. This translates into CASRPPSSYEQYF.